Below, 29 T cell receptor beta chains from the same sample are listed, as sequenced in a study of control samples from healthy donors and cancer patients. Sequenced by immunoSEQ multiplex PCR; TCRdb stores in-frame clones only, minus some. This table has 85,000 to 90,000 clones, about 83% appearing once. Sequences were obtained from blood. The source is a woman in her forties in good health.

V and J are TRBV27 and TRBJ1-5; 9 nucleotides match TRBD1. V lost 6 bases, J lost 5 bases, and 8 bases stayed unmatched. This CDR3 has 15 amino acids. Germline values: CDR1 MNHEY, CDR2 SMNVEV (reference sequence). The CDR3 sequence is CASSLTTGGDQPQHF. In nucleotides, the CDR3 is TGTGCCAGCAGCCTAACCACAGGGGGCGATCAGCCCCAGCATTTT.

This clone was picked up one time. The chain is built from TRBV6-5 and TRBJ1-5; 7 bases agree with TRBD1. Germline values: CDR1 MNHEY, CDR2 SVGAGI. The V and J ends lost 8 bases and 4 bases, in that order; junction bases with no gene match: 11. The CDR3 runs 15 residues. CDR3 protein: CASVPGDSSNQPQHF. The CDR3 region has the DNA TGTGCCAGCGTTCCGGGGGACAGCAGTAATCAGCCCCAGCATTTT.

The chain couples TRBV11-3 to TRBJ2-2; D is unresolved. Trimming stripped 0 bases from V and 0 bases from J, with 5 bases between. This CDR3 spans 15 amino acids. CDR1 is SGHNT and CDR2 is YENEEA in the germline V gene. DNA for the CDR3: TGTGCCAGCAGCTTAGAAGTCACGAACACCGGGGAGCTGTTTTTT. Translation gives CASSLEVTNTGELFF.

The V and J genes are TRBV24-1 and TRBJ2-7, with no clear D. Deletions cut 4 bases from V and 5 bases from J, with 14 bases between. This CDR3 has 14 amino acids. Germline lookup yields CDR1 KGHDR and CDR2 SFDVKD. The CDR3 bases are TGTGCCACCAGTGACCCTGCCCCCCCCCACGAGCAGTACTTC. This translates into CATSDPAPPHEQYF.

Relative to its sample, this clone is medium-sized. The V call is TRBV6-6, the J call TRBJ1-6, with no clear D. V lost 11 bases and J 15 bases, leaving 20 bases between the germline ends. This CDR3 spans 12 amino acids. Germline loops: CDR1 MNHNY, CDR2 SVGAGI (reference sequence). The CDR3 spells CAAGILGDGLHF. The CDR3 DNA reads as TGTGCCGCTGGAATACTGGGCGATGGCCTCCACTTT.

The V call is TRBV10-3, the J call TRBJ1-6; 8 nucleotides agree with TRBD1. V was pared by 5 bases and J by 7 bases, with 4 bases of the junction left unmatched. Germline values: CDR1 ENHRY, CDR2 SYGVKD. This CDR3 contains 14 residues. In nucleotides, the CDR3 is TGTGCCATCAGTAGACAGGGGCAGAATTCACCCCTCCACTTT. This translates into CAISRQGQNSPLHF.

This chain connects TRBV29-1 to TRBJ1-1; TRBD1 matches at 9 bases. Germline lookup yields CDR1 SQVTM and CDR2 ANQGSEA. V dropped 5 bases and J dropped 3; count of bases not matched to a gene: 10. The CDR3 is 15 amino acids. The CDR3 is CSVPGDRERDTEAFF. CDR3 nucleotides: TGCAGCGTTCCAGGGGACAGGGAGAGGGACACTGAAGCTTTCTTT.

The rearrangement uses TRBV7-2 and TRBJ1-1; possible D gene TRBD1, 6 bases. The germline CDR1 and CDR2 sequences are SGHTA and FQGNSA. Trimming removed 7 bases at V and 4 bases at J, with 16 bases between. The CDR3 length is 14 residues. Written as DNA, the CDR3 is TGTGCCAGCAACTTTGGGGGGCTAGGCACTGAAGCTTTCTTT. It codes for CASNFGGLGTEAFF. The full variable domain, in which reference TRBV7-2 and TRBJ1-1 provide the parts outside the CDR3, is GAGVSQSPSNKVTEKGKDVELRCDPISGHTALYWYRQSLGQGLEFLIYFQGNSAPDKSGLPSDRFSAERTGGSVSTLTIQRTQQEDSAVYLCASNFGGLGTEAFFGQGTRLTVV.

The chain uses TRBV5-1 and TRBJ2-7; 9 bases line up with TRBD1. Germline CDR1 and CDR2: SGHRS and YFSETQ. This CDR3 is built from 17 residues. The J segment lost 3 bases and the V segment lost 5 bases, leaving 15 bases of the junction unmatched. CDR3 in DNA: TGCGCCAGCAGTTCGCTACCCCCCGGGACAGGGTTCTACGAGCAGTACTTC. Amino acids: CASSSLPPGTGFYEQYF.

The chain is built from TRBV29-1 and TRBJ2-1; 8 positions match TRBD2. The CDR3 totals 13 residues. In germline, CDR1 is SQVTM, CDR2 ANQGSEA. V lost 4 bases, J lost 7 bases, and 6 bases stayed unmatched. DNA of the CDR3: TGCAGCGTTGCTCCGGGACTAGAAAATGAGCAGTTCTTC. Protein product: CSVAPGLENEQFF.

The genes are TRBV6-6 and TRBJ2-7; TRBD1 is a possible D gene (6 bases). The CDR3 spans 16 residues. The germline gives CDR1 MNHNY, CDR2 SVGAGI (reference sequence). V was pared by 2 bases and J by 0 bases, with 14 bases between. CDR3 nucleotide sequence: TGTGCCAGCAGTTACGGGTTTGGGGGACACTCCTACGAGCAGTACTTC. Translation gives CASSYGFGGHSYEQYF.

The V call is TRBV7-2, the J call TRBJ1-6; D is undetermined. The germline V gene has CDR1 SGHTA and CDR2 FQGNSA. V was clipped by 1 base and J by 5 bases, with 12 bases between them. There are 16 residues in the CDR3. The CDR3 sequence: CASSLGALEHNSPLHF. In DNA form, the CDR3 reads TGTGCCAGCAGCTTAGGGGCCCTAGAACATAATTCACCCCTCCACTTT.

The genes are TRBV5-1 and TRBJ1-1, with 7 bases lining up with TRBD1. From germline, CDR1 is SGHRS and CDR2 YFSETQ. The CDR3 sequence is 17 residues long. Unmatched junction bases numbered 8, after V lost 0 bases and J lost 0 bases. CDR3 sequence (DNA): TGCGCCAGCAGCTTGGGTGGGACAGCGGGCATGAACACTGAAGCTTTCTTT. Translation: CASSLGGTAGMNTEAFF. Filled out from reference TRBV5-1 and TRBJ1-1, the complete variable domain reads KAGVTQTPRYLIKTRGQQVTLSCSPISGHRSVSWYQQTPGQGLQFLFEYFSETQRNKGNFPGRFSGRQFSNSRSEMNVSTLELGDSALYLCASSLGGTAGMNTEAFFGQGTRLTVV.

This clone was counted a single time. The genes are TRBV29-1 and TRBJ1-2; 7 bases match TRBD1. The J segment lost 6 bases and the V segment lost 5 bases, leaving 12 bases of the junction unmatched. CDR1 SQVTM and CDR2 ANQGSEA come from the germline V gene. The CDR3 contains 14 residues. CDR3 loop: CSVQLWTGSDGYTF. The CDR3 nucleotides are TGCAGCGTTCAACTCTGGACAGGTTCGGATGGCTACACCTTC.

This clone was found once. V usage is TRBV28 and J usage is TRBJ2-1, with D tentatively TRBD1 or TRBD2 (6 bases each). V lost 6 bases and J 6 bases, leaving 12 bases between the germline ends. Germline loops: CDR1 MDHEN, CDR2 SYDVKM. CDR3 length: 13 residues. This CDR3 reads CASSEGGRNEQFF. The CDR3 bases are TGTGCCAGCAGCGAGGGGGGCCGCAATGAGCAGTTCTTC.

The CDR3 protein is CAWNQGASGNTIYF. CDR3 in DNA: TGTGCCTGGAATCAGGGGGCCTCTGGAAACACCATATATTTT. The chain combines TRBV30 with TRBJ1-3; 8 bases are shared with TRBD1. The J segment lost 0 bases and the V segment lost 4 bases, leaving 2 bases of the junction unmatched. The CDR3 sequence is 14 residues long. Germline V lookup: CDR1 GTSNPN, CDR2 SVGIG (reference sequence).

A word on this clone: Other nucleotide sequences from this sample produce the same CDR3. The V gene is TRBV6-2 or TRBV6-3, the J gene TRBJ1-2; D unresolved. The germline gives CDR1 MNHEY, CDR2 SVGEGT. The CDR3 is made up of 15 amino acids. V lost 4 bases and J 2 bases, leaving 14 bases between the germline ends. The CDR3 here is CASSFRTATNYGYTF. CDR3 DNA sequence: TGTGCCAGCAGTTTCCGCACGGCAACGAACTATGGCTACACCTTC.

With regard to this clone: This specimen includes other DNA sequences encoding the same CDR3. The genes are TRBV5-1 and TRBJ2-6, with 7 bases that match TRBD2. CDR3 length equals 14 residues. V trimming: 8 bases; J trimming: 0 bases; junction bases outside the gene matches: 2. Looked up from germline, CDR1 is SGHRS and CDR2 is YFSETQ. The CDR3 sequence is CASSGGSGANVLTF. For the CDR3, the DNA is TGCGCCAGTTCGGGGGGCTCTGGGGCCAACGTCCTGACTTTC.

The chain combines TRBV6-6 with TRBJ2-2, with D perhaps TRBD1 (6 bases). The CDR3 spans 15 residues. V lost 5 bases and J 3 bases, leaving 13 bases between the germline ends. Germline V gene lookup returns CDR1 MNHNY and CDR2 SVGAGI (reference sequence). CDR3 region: CASSHPSGDTGELFF. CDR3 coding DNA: TGTGCCAGCAGTCACCCTTCAGGGGACACCGGGGAGCTGTTTTTT.

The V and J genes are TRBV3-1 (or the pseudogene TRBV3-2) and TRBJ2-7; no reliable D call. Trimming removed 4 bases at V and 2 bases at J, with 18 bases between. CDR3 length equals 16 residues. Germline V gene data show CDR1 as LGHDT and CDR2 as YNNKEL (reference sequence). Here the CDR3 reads CASSPEIGQAPYEQYF. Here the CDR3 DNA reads TGTGCCAGCAGCCCAGAAATCGGGCAGGCACCCTACGAGCAGTACTTC.

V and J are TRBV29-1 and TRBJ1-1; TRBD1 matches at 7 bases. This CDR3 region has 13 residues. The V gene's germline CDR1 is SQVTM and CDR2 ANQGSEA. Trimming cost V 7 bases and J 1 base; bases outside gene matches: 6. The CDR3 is CSAQGGANTEAFF. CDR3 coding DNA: TGCAGCGCCCAGGGGGGCGCGAACACTGAAGCTTTCTTT.

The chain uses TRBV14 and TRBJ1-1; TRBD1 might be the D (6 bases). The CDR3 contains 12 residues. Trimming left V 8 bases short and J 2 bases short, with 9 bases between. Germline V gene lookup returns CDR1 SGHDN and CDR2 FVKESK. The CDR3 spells CASSGTNTEAFF. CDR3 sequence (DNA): TGTGCCAGCTCCGGGACAAACACTGAAGCTTTCTTT.

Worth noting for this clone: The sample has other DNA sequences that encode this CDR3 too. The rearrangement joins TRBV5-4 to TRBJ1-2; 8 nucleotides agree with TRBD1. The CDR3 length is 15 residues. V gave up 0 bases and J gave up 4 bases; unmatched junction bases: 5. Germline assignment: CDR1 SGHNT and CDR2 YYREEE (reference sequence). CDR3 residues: CASSLGTGGGYGYTF. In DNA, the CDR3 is TGTGCCAGCAGCTTGGGTACAGGGGGAGGCTATGGCTACACCTTC.

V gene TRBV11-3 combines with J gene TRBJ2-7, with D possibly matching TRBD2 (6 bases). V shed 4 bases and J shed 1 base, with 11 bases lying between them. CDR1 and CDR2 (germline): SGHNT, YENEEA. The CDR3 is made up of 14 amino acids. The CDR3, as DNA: TGTGCCAGCAGCTACGAGGCGGGATCCTACGAGCAGTACTTC. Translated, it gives CASSYEAGSYEQYF.

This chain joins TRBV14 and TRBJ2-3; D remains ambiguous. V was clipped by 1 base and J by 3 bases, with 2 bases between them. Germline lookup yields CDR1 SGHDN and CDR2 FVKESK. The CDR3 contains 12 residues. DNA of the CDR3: TGTGCCAGCAGCCAAGTTACAGATACGCAGTATTTT. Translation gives CASSQVTDTQYF.

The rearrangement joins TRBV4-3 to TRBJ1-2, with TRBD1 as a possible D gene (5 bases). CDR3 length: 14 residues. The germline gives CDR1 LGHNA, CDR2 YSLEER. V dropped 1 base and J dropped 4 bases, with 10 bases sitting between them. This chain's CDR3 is CASSQVGGVYGYTF. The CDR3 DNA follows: TGCGCCAGCAGCCAAGTTGGAGGGGTCTATGGCTACACCTTC.

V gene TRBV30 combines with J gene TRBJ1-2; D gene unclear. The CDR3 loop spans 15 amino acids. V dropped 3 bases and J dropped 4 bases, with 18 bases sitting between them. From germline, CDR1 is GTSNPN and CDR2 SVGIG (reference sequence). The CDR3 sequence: CAWSRDGWSSYGYTF. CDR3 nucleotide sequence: TGTGCCTGGAGCCGTGATGGTTGGTCTTCCTATGGCTACACCTTC.

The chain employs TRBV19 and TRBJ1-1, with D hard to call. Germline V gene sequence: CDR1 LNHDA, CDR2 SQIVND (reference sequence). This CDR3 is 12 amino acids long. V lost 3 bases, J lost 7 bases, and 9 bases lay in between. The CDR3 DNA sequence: TGTGCCAGTAGTATGGACGGGGTTGAAGCTTTCTTT. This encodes CASSMDGVEAFF.

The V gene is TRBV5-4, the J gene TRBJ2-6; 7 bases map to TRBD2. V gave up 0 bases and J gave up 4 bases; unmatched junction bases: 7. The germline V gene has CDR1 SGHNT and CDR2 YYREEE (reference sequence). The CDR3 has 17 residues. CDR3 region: CASSLAGGSFGANVLTF. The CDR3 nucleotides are TGTGCCAGCAGCTTGGCGGGGGGTTCGTTCGGGGCCAACGTCCTGACTTTC.